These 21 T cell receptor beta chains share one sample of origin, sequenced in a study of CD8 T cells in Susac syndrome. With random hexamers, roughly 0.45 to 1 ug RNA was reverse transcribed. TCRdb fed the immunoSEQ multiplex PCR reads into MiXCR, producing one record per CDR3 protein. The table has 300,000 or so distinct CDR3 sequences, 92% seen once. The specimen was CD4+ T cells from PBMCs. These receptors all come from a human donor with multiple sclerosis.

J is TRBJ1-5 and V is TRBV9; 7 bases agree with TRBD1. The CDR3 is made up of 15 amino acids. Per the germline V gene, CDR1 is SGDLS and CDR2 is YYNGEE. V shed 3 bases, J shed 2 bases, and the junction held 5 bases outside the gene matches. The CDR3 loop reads CASSATGRGNQPQHF. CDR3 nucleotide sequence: TGTGCCAGCAGCGCGACAGGGAGAGGCAATCAGCCCCAGCATTTT.

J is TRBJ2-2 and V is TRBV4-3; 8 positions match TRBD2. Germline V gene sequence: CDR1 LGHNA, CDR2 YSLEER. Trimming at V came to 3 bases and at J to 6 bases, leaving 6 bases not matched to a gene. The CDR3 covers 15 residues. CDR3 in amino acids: CASSQSGSRAGELFF. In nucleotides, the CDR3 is TGCGCCAGCAGCCAGAGCGGGAGCCGGGCCGGGGAGCTGTTTTTT.

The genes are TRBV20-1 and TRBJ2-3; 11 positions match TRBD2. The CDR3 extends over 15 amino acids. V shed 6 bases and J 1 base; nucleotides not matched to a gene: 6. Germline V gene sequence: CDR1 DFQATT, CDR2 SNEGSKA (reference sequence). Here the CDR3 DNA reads TGCAGTGCGTTTAGCGGGAGGGGGGGCACAGATACGCAGTATTTT. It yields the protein CSAFSGRGGTDTQYF.

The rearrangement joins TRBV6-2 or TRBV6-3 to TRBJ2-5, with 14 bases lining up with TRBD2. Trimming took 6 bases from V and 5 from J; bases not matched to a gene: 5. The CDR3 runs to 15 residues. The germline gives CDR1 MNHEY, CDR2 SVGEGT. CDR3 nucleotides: TGTGCCAGCAGCAAGGGACTAGCGGGAGCTGAGACCCAGTACTTC. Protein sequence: CASSKGLAGAETQYF.

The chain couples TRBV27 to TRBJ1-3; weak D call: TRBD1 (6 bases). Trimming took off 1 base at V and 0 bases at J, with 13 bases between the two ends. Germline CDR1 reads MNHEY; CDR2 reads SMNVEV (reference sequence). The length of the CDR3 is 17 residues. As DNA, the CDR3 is TGTGCCAGCAGTTTATACCCGGGACAATTCTCTGGAAACACCATATATTTT. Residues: CASSLYPGQFSGNTIYF.

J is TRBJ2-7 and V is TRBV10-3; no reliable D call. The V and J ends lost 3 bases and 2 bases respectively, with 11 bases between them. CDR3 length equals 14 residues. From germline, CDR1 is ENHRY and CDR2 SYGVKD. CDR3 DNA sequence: TGTGCCATCAGTGAAAGGGCACCCACCTACGAGCAGTACTTC. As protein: CAISERAPTYEQYF.

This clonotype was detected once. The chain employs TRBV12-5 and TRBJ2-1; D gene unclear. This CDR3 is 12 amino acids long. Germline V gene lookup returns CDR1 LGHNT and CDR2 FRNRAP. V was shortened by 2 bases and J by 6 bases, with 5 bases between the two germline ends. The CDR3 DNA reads TGTGCTAGTGGTTTGTACCTCAATGAGCAGTTCTTC. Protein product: CASGLYLNEQFF.

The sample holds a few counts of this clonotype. The CDR3 sequence: CASSFGGLSNQPQHF. In nucleotides, the CDR3 is TGTGCCAGCAGCTTTGGGGGGCTCAGCAATCAGCCCCAGCATTTT. The gene calls are TRBV7-9 and TRBJ1-5; tentative D call: TRBD1 (6 bases). The CDR3 is 15 residues long. The V end was cut by 3 bases, the J end by 1 base, with 10 bases between. The germline CDR1 and CDR2 sequences are SEHNR and FQNEAQ (reference sequence).

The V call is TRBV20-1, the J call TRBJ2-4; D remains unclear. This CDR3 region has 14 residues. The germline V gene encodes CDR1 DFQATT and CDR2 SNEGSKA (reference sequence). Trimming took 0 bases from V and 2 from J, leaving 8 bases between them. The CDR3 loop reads CSARDDRTKNIQYF. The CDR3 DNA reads TGCAGTGCTAGAGATGATCGCACCAAAAACATTCAGTACTTC.

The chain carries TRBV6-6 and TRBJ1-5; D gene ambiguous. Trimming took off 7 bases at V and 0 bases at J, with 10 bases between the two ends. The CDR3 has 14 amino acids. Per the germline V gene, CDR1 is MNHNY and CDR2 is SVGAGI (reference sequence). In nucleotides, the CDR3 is TGTGCCAGCACGGACCGAGATAGCAATCAGCCCCAGCATTTT. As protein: CASTDRDSNQPQHF.

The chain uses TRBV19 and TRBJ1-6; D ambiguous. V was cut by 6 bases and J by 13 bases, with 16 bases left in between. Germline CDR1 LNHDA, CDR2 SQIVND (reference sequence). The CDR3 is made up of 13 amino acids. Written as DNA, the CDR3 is TGTGCCAGTAGCGGATCCCGGGCGTCTCCCCTCCACTTT. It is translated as CASSGSRASPLHF.

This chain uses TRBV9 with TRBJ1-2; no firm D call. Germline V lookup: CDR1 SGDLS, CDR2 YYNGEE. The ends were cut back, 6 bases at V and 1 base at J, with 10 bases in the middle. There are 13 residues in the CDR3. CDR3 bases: TGTGCCAGCACTCGACGGGGTAACTATGGCTACACCTTC. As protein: CASTRRGNYGYTF.

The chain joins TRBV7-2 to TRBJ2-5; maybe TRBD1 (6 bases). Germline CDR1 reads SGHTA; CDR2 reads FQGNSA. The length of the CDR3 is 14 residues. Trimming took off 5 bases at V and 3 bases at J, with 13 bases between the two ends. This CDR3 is CASSPPTGEETQYF. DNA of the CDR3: TGTGCCAGCAGCCCCCCGACAGGAGAAGAGACCCAGTACTTC.

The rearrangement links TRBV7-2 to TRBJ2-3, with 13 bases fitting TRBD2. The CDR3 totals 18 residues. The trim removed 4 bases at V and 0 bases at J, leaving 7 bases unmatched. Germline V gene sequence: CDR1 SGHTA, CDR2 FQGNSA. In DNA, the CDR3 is TGTGCCAGCAGCTCCCCGGGACTAGCGGGGCCCAGCACAGATACGCAGTATTTT. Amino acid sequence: CASSSPGLAGPSTDTQYF. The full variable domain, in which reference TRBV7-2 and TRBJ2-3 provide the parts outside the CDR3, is GAGVSQSPSNKVTEKGKDVELRCDPISGHTALYWYRQSLGQGLEFLIYFQGNSAPDKSGLPSDRFSAERTGGSVSTLTIQRTQQEDSAVYLCASSSPGLAGPSTDTQYFGPGTRLTVL.

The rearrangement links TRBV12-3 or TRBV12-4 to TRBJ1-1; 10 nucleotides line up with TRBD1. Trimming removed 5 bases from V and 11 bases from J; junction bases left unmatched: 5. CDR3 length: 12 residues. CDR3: CASSPGTGVAFF. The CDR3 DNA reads TGTGCCAGCAGTCCCGGGACAGGGGTTGCTTTCTTT.

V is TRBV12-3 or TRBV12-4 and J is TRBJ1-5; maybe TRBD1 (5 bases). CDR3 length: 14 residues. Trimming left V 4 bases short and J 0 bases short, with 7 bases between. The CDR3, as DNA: TGTGCCAGCAGTTGGGGGAATAGCAATCAGCCCCAGCATTTT. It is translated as CASSWGNSNQPQHF.

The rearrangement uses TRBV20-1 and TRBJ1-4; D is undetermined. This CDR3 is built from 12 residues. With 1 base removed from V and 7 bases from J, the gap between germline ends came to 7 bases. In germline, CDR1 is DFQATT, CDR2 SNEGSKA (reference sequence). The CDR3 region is CSARVPGEKLFF. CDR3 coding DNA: TGCAGTGCTAGAGTGCCGGGTGAAAAACTGTTTTTT.

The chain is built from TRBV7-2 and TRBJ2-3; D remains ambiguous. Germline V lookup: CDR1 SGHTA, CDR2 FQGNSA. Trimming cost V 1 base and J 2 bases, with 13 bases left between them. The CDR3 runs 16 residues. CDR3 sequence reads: CASSLVARHPTDTQYF. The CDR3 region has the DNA TGTGCCAGCAGCTTAGTTGCCCGCCACCCCACAGATACGCAGTATTTT.

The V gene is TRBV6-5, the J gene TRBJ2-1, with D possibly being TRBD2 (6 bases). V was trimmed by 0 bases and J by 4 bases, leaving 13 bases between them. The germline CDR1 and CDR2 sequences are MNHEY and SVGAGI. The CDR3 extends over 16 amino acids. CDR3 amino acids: CASSYSVQRAYNEQFF. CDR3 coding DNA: TGTGCCAGCAGTTACTCCGTACAGCGGGCTTACAATGAGCAGTTCTTC.

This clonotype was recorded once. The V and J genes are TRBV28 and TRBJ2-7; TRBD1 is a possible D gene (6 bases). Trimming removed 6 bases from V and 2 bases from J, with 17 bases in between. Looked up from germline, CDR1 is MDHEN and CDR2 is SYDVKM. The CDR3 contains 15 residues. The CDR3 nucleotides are TGTGCCAGCAGCCTCAGCAGGGGAAGAGCCTACGAGCAGTACTTC. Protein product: CASSLSRGRAYEQYF.

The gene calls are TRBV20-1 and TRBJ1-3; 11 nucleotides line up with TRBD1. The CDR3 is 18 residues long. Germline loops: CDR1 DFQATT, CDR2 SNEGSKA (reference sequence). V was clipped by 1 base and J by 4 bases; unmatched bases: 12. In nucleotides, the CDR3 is TGCAGTGCTAGAGTCCCCGGGACAGGGGGTACGAGGGGAAACACCATATATTTT. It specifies CSARVPGTGGTRGNTIYF.